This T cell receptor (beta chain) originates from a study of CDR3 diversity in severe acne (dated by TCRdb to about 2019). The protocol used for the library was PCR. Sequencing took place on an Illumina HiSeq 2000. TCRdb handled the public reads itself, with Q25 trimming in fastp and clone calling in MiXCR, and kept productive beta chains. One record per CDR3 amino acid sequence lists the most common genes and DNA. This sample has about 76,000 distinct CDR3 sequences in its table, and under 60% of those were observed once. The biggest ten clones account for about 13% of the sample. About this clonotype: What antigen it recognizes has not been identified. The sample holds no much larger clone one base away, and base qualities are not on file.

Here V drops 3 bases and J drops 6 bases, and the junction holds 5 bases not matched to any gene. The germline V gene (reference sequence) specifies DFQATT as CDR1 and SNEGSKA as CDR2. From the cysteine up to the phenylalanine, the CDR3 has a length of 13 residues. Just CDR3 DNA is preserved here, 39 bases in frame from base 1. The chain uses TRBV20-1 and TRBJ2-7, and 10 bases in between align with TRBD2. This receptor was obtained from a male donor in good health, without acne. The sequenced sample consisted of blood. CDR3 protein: CSASTSGISEQYF. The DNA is TGCAGTGCTAGCACTAGCGGGATATCCGAGCAGTACTTC.